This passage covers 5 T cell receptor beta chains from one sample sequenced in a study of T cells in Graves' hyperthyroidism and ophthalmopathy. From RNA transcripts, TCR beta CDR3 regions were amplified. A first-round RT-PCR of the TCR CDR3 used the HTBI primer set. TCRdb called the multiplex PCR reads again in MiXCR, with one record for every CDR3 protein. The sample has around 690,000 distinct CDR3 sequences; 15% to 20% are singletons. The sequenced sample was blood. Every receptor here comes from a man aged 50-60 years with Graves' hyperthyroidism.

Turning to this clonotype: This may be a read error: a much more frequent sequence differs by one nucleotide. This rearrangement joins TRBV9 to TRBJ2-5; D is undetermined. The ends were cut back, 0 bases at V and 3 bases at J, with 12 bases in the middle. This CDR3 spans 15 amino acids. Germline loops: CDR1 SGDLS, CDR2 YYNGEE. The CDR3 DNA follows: TGTGCCAGCAGCGTAGCTGGTACAGTTAAAGAGACCCAGTACTTC. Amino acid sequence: CASSVAGTVKETQYF.

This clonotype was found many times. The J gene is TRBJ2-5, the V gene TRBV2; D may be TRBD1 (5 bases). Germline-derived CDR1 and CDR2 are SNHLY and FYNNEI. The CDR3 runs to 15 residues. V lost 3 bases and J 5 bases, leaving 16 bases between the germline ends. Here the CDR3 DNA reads TGTGCCAGCAGTGATGACGCTTCAGGGATGGAGACCCAGTACTTC. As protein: CASSDDASGMETQYF.

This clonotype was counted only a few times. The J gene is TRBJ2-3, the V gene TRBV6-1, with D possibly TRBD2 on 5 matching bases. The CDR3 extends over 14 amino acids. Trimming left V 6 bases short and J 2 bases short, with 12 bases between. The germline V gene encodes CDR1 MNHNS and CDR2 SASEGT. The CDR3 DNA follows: TGTGCCAGCAGCGACACTAGAATCACAGATACGCAGTATTTT. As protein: CASSDTRITDTQYF.

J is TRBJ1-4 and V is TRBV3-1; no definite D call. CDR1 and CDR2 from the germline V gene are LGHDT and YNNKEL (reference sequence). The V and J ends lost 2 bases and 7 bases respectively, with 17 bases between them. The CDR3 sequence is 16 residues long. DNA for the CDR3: TGTGCCAGCAGCCAAAGATGGGCAGGTGGATTTGAAAAACTGTTTTTT. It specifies CASSQRWAGGFEKLFF. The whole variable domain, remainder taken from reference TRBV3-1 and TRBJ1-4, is DTAVSQTPKYLVTQMGNDKSIKCEQNLGHDTMYWYKQDSKKFLKIMFSYNNKELIINETVPNRFSPKSPDKAHLNLHINSLELGDSAVYFCASSQRWAGGFEKLFFGSGTQLSVL.

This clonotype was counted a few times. DNA for the CDR3: TGCGCCAGCAGCCAAGAGCGGGGAGTCACAGATACGCAGTATTTT. It translates to CASSQERGVTDTQYF. This sequence joins TRBV4-3 and TRBJ2-3; tentative D call: TRBD2 (6 bases). V was shortened by 0 bases and J by 2 bases, with 9 bases between the two germline ends. Germline V gives CDR1 LGHNA, CDR2 YSLEER. The CDR3 is 15 amino acids.